The next 5 T cell receptor beta chains were all read from a single sample in a study of blood T cell repertoires in COVID-19. Using immunoSEQ multiplex PCR, the repertoire was profiled, and TCRdb retains in-frame clones only, with some absent. The table shows 130,000 to 150,000 clones, with around 90% occurring only once. Sequenced sample: peripheral blood. These receptors were obtained from a woman in her 50s with acute or convalescent COVID-19.

The chain uses TRBV6-5 and TRBJ1-2; the D gene is possibly TRBD1 (5 bases). Trimming stripped 6 bases from V and 5 bases from J, with 13 bases between. Germline assignment: CDR1 MNHEY and CDR2 SVGAGI. The length of the CDR3 is 13 residues. The CDR3 spells CASSASGEYGYTF. CDR3 in DNA: TGTGCCAGCAGCGCCTCGGGGGAGTATGGCTACACCTTC.

The chain couples TRBV12-3 or TRBV12-4 to TRBJ1-2; 7 bases line up with TRBD1. This CDR3 contains 11 residues. After removal of 5 bases from V and 11 bases from J, the junction contained 5 bases not matched to a gene. CDR3 in amino acids: CASSDRVGYTF. CDR3 in DNA: TGTGCCAGCAGTGACAGGGTTGGGTACACCTTC.

V usage is TRBV2 and J usage is TRBJ1-1; D uncertain. The V end was cut by 7 bases, the J end by 1 base, with 13 bases between. Germline CDR1 is SNHLY and CDR2 is FYNNEI. The length of the CDR3 is 14 residues. The CDR3 is CASTPRRANTEAFF. The CDR3, as DNA: TGTGCCAGCACCCCCAGGAGGGCGAACACTGAAGCTTTCTTT.

This chain links TRBV10-3 with TRBJ1-2; D unclear. Trimming removed 2 bases from V and 5 bases from J, with 9 bases in between. From germline, CDR1 is ENHRY and CDR2 SYGVKD. The CDR3 runs 13 residues. The DNA of the CDR3 is TGTGCCATCAGTGAGAACAGTGGGTATGGCTACACCTTC. Residues: CAISENSGYGYTF.

The genes are TRBV5-1 and TRBJ1-4; tentatively, D is TRBD1 (5 bases). The CDR3 covers 14 residues. V lost 5 bases and J 4 bases, leaving 12 bases between the germline ends. In germline, CDR1 is SGHRS, CDR2 YFSETQ. The CDR3 sequence is CASRRDEGNEKLFF. The CDR3 region has the DNA TGCGCCAGCAGGCGGGACGAGGGTAATGAAAAACTGTTTTTT.